Listed below are T cell receptor beta chains from one sample, sequenced in a study of molecular identifiers for immune sequencing clone quantification. TCRdb re-called the PCR reads through MiXCR, storing one row per CDR3 protein. The profile shows about 320,000 distinct CDR3 sequences, around a fifth of them singletons. Input material: naive CD8+ T cells from blood, with Jurkat cell RNA spiked in. These TCRs come from a human donor in good health. Some libraries in this study had Jurkat cell RNA spiked in. Each CDR3 is given with its conserved first and last residue.

J | V | CDR3
TRBJ1-1 | TRBV27 | CASGDGGTEAFF
TRBJ2-7 | TRBV6-5 | CASSYSAGGFEQYF
TRBJ2-5 | TRBV14 | CASSRPVDQETQYF
TRBJ2-3 | TRBV7-9 | CASSPWRGERPSTDTQYF
TRBJ2-7 | TRBV4-2 | CASSQEVGRGYEQYF
TRBJ2-3 | TRBV4-3 | CASSQDRSSGSIDTQYF
TRBJ1-1 | TRBV20-1 | CSARHQGLGTEAFF
TRBJ2-3 | TRBV5-1 | CASSMGLAGLVDTDTQYF
TRBJ2-5 | TRBV3-1 | CASGEIQETQYF
TRBJ2-3 | TRBV2 | CASSETREDTQYF
TRBJ2-7 | TRBV4-2 | CASSQDTRGTYEQYF
TRBJ2-7 | TRBV2 | CASSDARTYEQYF
TRBJ1-5 | TRBV28 | CASRQGNQPQHF
TRBJ2-7 | TRBV2 | CASRGYRETYEQYF
TRBJ2-5 | TRBV7-8 | CASSFGTRGETQYF
TRBJ2-5 | TRBV12-3/TRBV12-4 | CASSFWTGETQYF
TRBJ2-1 | TRBV12-5 | CASGLNAREVYNEQFF
TRBJ2-7 | TRBV28 | CASSMGSYEQYF
TRBJ2-5 | TRBV6-5 | CASSYSGSLGETQYF
TRBJ2-1 | TRBV29-1 | CSVGTSGGAYDLFF
TRBJ2-2 | TRBV7-2 | CASSSRLSTGELFF
TRBJ2-3 | TRBV7-9 | CASSFLGLASTDTQYF
TRBJ2-5 | TRBV11-2 | CASSLGASQETQYF
TRBJ2-7 | TRBV9 | CASSTEGLATYEQYF
TRBJ2-2 | TRBV24-1 | CATSDWRAGGPDTGELFF
TRBJ1-6 | TRBV19 | CASSASRGAQSPLHF
TRBJ2-3 | TRBV4-3 | CAGSQDSTDTQYF
TRBJ2-2 | TRBV30 | CAGSATGYTGELFF
TRBJ2-5 | TRBV25-1 | CASSELGVQETQYF
TRBJ2-7 | TRBV7-3 | CASSPSGIGEQYF
TRBJ2-7 | TRBV4-3 | CASSRGLAGSYEQYF
TRBJ2-7 | TRBV20-1 | CSARGLSGPSGRSSYEQYF
TRBJ2-2 | TRBV19 | CASSIADTNTGEPFF
TRBJ2-3 | TRBV10-2 | CASSEWGGGASDTQYF
TRBJ2-5 | TRBV4-3 | CASSQDVAGGSLETQYF
TRBJ2-6 | TRBV4-3 | CASSQPPPGESGANVLTF
TRBJ2-3 | TRBV7-9 | CASSSPRDTDTQYF
TRBJ2-5 | TRBV5-6 | CASSLATGGPSETQYF
TRBJ2-3 | TRBV15 | CATSRDVGDTQYF
TRBJ1-1 | TRBV6-2/TRBV6-3 | CASTLTGALSTEAFF
TRBJ2-3 | TRBV12-3/TRBV12-4 | CASRSPGGQNTDTQYF
TRBJ2-7 | TRBV20-1 | CSARLRDLSYEQYF
TRBJ2-2 | TRBV19 | CASSWTGFVTGELFF
TRBJ2-7 | TRBV9 | CASSGDGVYEQYF
TRBJ2-3 | TRBV27 | CASSFVGQGFFDTQYF
TRBJ2-3 | TRBV19 | CASSIGTGLTDTQYF
TRBJ1-3 | TRBV5-1 | CASKPSFSSGNTIYF
TRBJ2-6 | TRBV7-2 | CASSLVGGSLDAGANVLTF
TRBJ2-2 | TRBV9 | CASRGNTGELFF
TRBJ2-2 | TRBV19 | CASSAGPGQGDTGGLFF
TRBJ1-3 | TRBV15 | CATSRDLGSGNTIYF
TRBJ2-7 | TRBV30 | CAWSVGDRVTYEQYF
TRBJ1-2 | TRBV29-1 | CSVVLDRVPGYTF
TRBJ1-5 | TRBV7-9 | CASSEGFSNQPQHF
TRBJ2-4 | TRBV29-1 | CSVDSGADKNIQYF